This T cell receptor beta chain was observed in a study of blood T cell repertoires in COVID-19. Study-level information: The samples span acute and convalescent COVID-19 from the United States, Italy and Spain.

Per the original data handling: Estimated nucleated cell counts came from reference gene primer amplification. Profiling relied on immunoSEQ multiplex PCR, and the TCRdb table lists in-frame clones only, not all of them. That table is the source of V, J and clone size, and D and trimming were worked out from the DNA. The sample has some 270,000 clones, about 89% seen once; the top ten hold roughly 0.8%. The CDR3 is 15 residues long. Germline V gene data show CDR1 as LNHDA and CDR2 as SQIVND (reference sequence). Trimming removed 4 bases at V and 0 bases at J, with 7 bases between. What was sequenced was peripheral blood. This TCR derives from a young man with acute or convalescent COVID-19. This sequence joins TRBV19 and TRBJ2-6; D is possibly TRBD2 (5 bases). CDR3 nucleotide sequence: TGTGCCAGTAGTACCCGGGACTCTGGGGCCAACGTCCTGACTTTC. Its translation is CASSTRDSGANVLTF.